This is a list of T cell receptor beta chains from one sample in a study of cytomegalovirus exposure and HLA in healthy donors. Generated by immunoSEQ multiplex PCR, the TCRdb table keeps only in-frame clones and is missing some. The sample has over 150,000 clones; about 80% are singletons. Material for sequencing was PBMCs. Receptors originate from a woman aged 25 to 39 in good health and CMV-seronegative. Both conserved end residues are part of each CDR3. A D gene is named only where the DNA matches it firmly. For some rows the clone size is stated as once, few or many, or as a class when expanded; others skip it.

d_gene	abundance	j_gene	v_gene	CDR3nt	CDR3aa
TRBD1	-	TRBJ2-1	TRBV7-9	TGTGCCAGCAGCCGGACAGGCTCCTACAATGAGCAGTTCTTC	CASSRTGSYNEQFF
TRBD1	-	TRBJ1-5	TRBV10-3	TGTGCCATCAGTGATCGAGGGAGTGGGACAGGCAATCAGCCCCAGCATTTT	CAISDRGSGTGNQPQHF
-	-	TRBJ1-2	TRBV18	TGTGCCAGCTCACCACTTTCAGGGGATCATGGCGGCTACCCCTTC	CASSPLSGDHGGYPF
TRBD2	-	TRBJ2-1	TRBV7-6	TGTGCCAGCAGCGGACGATTAGCGGGGGGGGACAATGAGCAGTTCTTC	CASSGRLAGGDNEQFF
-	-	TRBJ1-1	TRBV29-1	TGCAGCGCCTCACGGGCTTTCTTT	CSASRAFF
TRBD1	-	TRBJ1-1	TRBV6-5	TGTGCCAGTTGTCCGACAGGGAATTTGAACACTGAAGCTTTCTTT	CASCPTGNLNTEAFF
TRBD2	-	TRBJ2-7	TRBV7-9	TGTGCCAGCACGAGTAGCGGGGGGGGGAGCTCCTACGAGCAGTACTTC	CASTSSGGGSSYEQYF
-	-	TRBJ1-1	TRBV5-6	TGTGCCAGCAGCTTGTCGCGGGGAACTGAAGCTTTCTTT	CASSLSRGTEAFF
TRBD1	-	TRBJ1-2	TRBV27	TGTGCCAGCAGTCGGGACAGGGCTGGTGGCTACCCCTTC	CASSRDRAGGYPF
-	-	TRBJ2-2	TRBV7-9	TGTGCCAGCAGCTTAAGTGTACCCTTGGAGGTCGGGGAGCTGTTTTTT	CASSLSVPLEVGELFF
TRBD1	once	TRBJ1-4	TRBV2	TGTGCCAGCACCCAACAGGGGCTACCTGGGGAAAAACTGTTTTTT	CASTQQGLPGEKLFF
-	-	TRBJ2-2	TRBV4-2	TGTGCCAGCAGCCTCCAGACTGTGTCCACCGGGGAGCTGTTTTTT	CASSLQTVSTGELFF
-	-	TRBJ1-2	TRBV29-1	TGCAGCGTTGAAGATCTTGGGAGGGGGAACTATGGCTACACCTTC	CSVEDLGRGNYGYTF
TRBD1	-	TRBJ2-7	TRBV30	TGTGCCTGGAGGGGACAGAGTGCTGTCTACGAGCAGTACTTC	CAWRGQSAVYEQYF
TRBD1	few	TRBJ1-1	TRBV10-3	TGTGCCATCAGCGGAACGGACAGGGGTGCAGACACTGAAGCTTTCTTT	CAISGTDRGADTEAFF
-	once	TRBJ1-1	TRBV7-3	TGTGCCAGCAGCTGGAACAGGATGACGGCAGCTTTCTTT	CASSWNRMTAAFF
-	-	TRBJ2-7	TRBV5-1	TGCGCCAGCAGCCCAAGTCGGGGAATCTTGGATTACGAGCAGTACTTC	CASSPSRGILDYEQYF
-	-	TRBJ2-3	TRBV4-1	TGCGCCAGCAGCCAAGAAGCATTCCCTAGCACAGATACGCAGTATTTT	CASSQEAFPSTDTQYF
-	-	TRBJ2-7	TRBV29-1	TGCAGCGTTTTCCGGACAGACTCCTACGAGCAGTACTTC	CSVFRTDSYEQYF
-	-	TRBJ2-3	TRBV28	TGTGCCAGCGCCAGACTTGGGGCTATGGGGGATACGCAGTATTTT	CASARLGAMGDTQYF
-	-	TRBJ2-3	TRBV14	TGTGCCAGCAGCCAAGGTCGATCAGTAAATACGCAGTATTTT	CASSQGRSVNTQYF
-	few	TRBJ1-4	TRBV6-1	TGTGCCAGCAGTGATAATCTGGTGCGGGGCGGTAAGGAAAAACTGTTTTTT	CASSDNLVRGGKEKLFF
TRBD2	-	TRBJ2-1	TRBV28	TGTGCCAGCAGTTTATTAGCGGGAGGATCGGCGTATGAGCAGTTCTTC	CASSLLAGGSAYEQFF
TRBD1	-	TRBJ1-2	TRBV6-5	TGTGCCAGCAGTTACTCCGACAGGGGGCGTGGCTACACCTTC	CASSYSDRGRGYTF
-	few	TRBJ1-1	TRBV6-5	TGTGCCAGCCGACTTGAGTCCGGGGTAGACACTGAAGCTTTCTTT	CASRLESGVDTEAFF
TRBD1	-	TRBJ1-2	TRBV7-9	TGTGCCAGCAGGTCACAGGGGCTAAACTATGGCTACACCTTC	CASRSQGLNYGYTF
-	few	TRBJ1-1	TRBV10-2	TGCGCCAGCAGTGAGTCACAGATGAACACTGAAGCTTTCTTT	CASSESQMNTEAFF
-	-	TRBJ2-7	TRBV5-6	TGTGCCACACGGAATGGTTGGACAGCCTACGAGCAGTACTTC	CATRNGWTAYEQYF
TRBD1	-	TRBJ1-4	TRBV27	TGTGCCAGCACTAGGGGGCCGGGACAGGGGCATGAAAAACTGTTTTTT	CASTRGPGQGHEKLFF
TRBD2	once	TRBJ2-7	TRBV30	TGTGCCTGGAGTCTAACTAGCGGGAGGGCCTTTGGTTTGTACGAGCAGTACTTC	CAWSLTSGRAFGLYEQYF
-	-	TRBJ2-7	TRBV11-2	TGTGCCAGCAGCGCCCCTAAAGAGTATGTGTCCTACGAGCAGTACTTC	CASSAPKEYVSYEQYF